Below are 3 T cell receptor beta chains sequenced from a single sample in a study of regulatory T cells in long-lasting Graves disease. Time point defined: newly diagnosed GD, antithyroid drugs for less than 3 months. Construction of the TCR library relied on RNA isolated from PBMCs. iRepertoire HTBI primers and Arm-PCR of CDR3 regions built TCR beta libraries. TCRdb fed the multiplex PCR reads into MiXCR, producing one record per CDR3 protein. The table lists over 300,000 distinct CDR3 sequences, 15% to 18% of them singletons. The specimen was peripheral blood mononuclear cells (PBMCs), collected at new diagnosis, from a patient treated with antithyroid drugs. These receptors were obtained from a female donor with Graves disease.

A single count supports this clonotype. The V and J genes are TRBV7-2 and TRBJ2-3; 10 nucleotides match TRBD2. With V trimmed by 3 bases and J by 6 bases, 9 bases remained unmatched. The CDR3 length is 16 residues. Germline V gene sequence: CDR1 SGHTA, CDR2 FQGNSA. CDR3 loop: CASSFQLAGYGDTQYF. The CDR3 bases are TGTGCCAGCAGCTTCCAACTAGCGGGATACGGGGATACGCAGTATTTT.

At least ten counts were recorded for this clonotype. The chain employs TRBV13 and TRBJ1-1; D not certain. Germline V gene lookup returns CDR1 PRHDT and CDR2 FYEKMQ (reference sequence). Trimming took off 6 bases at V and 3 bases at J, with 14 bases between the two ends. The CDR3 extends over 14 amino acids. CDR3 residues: CASSPARSDTEAFF. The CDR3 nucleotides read TGTGCCAGCAGTCCAGCGCGCTCTGACACTGAAGCTTTCTTT.

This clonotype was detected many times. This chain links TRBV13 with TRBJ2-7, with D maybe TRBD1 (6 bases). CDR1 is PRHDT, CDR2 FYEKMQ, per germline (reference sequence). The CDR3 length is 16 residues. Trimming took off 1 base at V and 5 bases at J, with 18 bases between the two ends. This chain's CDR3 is CASSLDRRYRADEQYF. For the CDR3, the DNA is TGTGCCAGCAGCTTAGATCGCCGGTACAGGGCTGACGAGCAGTACTTC.